Listed here are 30 T cell receptor beta chains from one sample, sequenced in a study of beta chain features in type 1 diabetes. Study-level findings and limits: Among all four CD4+ subsets, Type 1 diabetes patients had TCRB CDR3s that were moderately but significantly shorter.

These receptors' antigens are unknown. cDNA synthesis used the whole RNA isolate, giving expressed TCRB sequences. Repertoires were generated with immunoSEQ multiplex PCR, while TCRdb's copy carries only in-frame clones and drops some. The sample shows fewer than 350,000 clones, approximately 15% of them seen only once. Material: naive CD4+ T cells from blood. Every receptor here comes from a young man with type 1 diabetes.

This clone was detected a few times. The chain combines TRBV7-2 with TRBJ2-5; 9 bases agree with TRBD1. The CDR3 totals 15 residues. V shed 2 bases and J 4 bases; nucleotides not matched to a gene: 5. Germline V gives CDR1 SGHTA, CDR2 FQGNSA. CDR3 nucleotides: TGTGCCAGCAGCTTATGGGACAGGGCGGGAGAGACCCAGTACTTC. Encoded protein: CASSLWDRAGETQYF.

The J gene is TRBJ2-5, the V gene TRBV29-1; TRBD1 might be the D (6 bases). There are 13 residues in the CDR3. With 6 bases removed from V and 1 base from J, the gap between germline ends came to 12 bases. The germline CDR1 and CDR2 sequences are SQVTM and ANQGSEA. Here the CDR3 DNA reads TGCAGCGTCGCAGGGGCTACCCAAGAGACCCAGTACTTC. Protein: CSVAGATQETQYF.

The V call is TRBV30, the J call TRBJ1-5; 8 bases are shared with TRBD1. CDR3 length: 14 amino acids. Germline V gene data show CDR1 as GTSNPN and CDR2 as SVGIG (reference sequence). V shed 3 bases, J shed 7 bases, and the junction held 8 bases outside the gene matches. In nucleotides, the CDR3 is TGTGCCTGGAGGGCAGGGGGCGCGGAGCAGCCCCAGCATTTT. This gives the protein CAWRAGGAEQPQHF.

The chain has TRBV11-3 and TRBJ2-1; possibly TRBD2 for D (5 bases). V lost 5 bases and J 3 bases, leaving 11 bases between the germline ends. The CDR3 totals 14 residues. CDR1 and CDR2 from the germline V gene are SGHNT and YENEEA. CDR3 protein: CASSISGSYNEQFF. The CDR3 DNA follows: TGTGCCAGCAGCATAAGCGGAAGCTACAATGAGCAGTTCTTC.

The chain couples TRBV7-2 to TRBJ2-1, with D perhaps TRBD1 (6 bases). The CDR3 loop spans 15 amino acids. The germline V gene has CDR1 SGHTA and CDR2 FQGNSA. With 5 bases removed from V and 1 base from J, the gap between germline ends came to 12 bases. CDR3 sequence: CASSPSRGSYNEQFF. The CDR3, as DNA: TGTGCCAGCAGCCCCTCTAGGGGGTCCTACAATGAGCAGTTCTTC.

This chain joins TRBV27 and TRBJ1-5; 8 nucleotides match TRBD1. This CDR3 spans 14 amino acids. The V and J ends lost 10 bases and 3 bases, in that order; junction bases with no gene match: 8. The germline V gene has CDR1 MNHEY and CDR2 SMNVEV (reference sequence). The CDR3 nucleotides read TGTGCCACCTCCTCGGGACAGGTCAATCAGCCCCAGCATTTT. It encodes CATSSGQVNQPQHF.

The chain joins TRBV5-6 to TRBJ1-5; D is possibly TRBD1 (5 bases). The CDR3 sequence is 13 residues long. The V gene lost 3 bases and the J gene lost 4 bases, with 8 bases spanning the gap. Looked up from germline, CDR1 is SGHDT and CDR2 is YYEEEE. The DNA of the CDR3 is TGTGCCAGCAGCTCAGGGAAAAATCAGCCCCAGCATTTT. It encodes CASSSGKNQPQHF.

The sample holds a few counts of this clone. The V and J genes are TRBV6-5 and TRBJ1-1; 8 nucleotides agree with TRBD1. J gave up 1 base and V 6 bases, and 4 bases lay outside the gene matches. There are 14 residues in the CDR3. Germline V gives CDR1 MNHEY, CDR2 SVGAGI. CDR3 amino acids: CASRPGQGNTEAFF. CDR3 nucleotides: TGTGCCAGCAGGCCCGGACAGGGGAACACTGAAGCTTTCTTT.

The J gene is TRBJ2-7, the V gene TRBV9; D is perhaps TRBD1 (6 bases). This CDR3 has 13 amino acids. From germline, CDR1 is SGDLS and CDR2 YYNGEE. Trimming cost V 2 bases and J 6 bases, with 12 bases left between them. CDR3 sequence: CASSVFTGTEQYF. The CDR3 bases are TGTGCCAGCAGCGTTTTTACAGGGACCGAGCAGTACTTC.

There are a few counts of this clone. This chain connects TRBV5-1 to TRBJ1-2, with no clear D. The V end lost 0 bases, the J end lost 8 bases, and 17 bases lay between the germline ends. Germline CDR1 and CDR2: SGHRS and YFSETQ. The CDR3 contains 15 residues. CDR3 protein: CASSLGPTMGGGYTF. DNA of the CDR3: TGCGCCAGCAGCTTGGGTCCGACCATGGGAGGAGGCTACACCTTC. The variable domain in full, completed from reference TRBV5-1 and TRBJ1-2, reads KAGVTQTPRYLIKTRGQQVTLSCSPISGHRSVSWYQQTPGQGLQFLFEYFSETQRNKGNFPGRFSGRQFSNSRSEMNVSTLELGDSALYLCASSLGPTMGGGYTFGSGTRLTVV.

This clone occurred once. J is TRBJ2-1 and V is TRBV6-1; 10 bases fit TRBD1. CDR3 length: 14 amino acids. Germline V CDR1 and CDR2: MNHNS, SASEGT. Losses at the gene ends were 6 bases for V and 7 bases for J; bases not matched to a gene: 6. The CDR3 sequence: CASRPGQGRNEQFF. Written as DNA, the CDR3 is TGTGCCAGCAGACCGGGACAGGGGAGGAATGAGCAGTTCTTC.

The chain is built from TRBV10-3 and TRBJ1-1; D unclear. In germline, CDR1 is ENHRY, CDR2 SYGVKD. The CDR3 extends over 13 amino acids. Trimming cost V 8 bases and J 2 bases, with 12 bases left between them. CDR3 DNA sequence: TGTGCCATCTCCACCAGGTCAAACACTGAAGCTTTCTTT. Translating it yields CAISTRSNTEAFF.

The rearrangement uses TRBV27 and TRBJ2-5; D is undetermined. Germline CDR1 and CDR2: MNHEY and SMNVEV (reference sequence). V was clipped by 3 bases and J by 5 bases, with 10 bases between them. This CDR3 region has 13 residues. The CDR3 reads CASSFLGLETQYF. The CDR3 region has the DNA TGTGCCAGCAGTTTTTTGGGCCTCGAGACCCAGTACTTC.

The rearrangement uses TRBV30 and TRBJ2-1; 7 bases agree with TRBD1. Germline V gene lookup returns CDR1 GTSNPN and CDR2 SVGIG (reference sequence). The CDR3 extends over 11 amino acids. J gave up 8 bases and V 8 bases, and 6 bases lay outside the gene matches. The CDR3 protein is CAQTGVHEQFF. CDR3 bases: TGTGCCCAAACAGGGGTCCATGAGCAGTTCTTC.

The chain recombines TRBV10-3 with TRBJ2-3; TRBD2 aligns across 7 bases. The V gene's germline CDR1 is ENHRY and CDR2 SYGVKD. V lost 8 bases, J lost 4 bases, and 9 bases stayed unmatched. The CDR3 has 14 residues. The CDR3 DNA sequence: TGTGCCATCGAGAGAAGTGGGGGGGCAGATACGCAGTATTTT. Its translation: CAIERSGGADTQYF.

There are a few counts of this clone. The genes are TRBV11-2 and TRBJ2-4; D is perhaps TRBD2 (5 bases). The germline CDR1 and CDR2 sequences are SGHAT and FQNNGV. The V gene lost 5 bases and the J gene lost 15 bases, with 26 bases spanning the gap. The CDR3 runs to 15 residues. CDR3 DNA sequence: TGTGCCAGCAGCCCCGAGGGTACGGTTTGGGGATCTACGTACTTC. Translating it yields CASSPEGTVWGSTYF.

The chain is built from TRBV14 and TRBJ2-5; no firm D call. CDR3 length: 13 residues. From germline, CDR1 is SGHDN and CDR2 FVKESK. V was shortened by 4 bases and J by 5 bases, with 11 bases between the two germline ends. CDR3 DNA: TGTGCCAGCAGCCCTCGGGTGAGCGAGACCCAGTACTTC. Amino acids: CASSPRVSETQYF. The complete variable domain, with remaining parts taken from reference TRBV14 and TRBJ2-5, reads EAGVTQFPSHSVIEKGQTVTLRCDPISGHDNLYWYRRVMGKEIKFLLHFVKESKQDESGMPNNRFLAERTGGTYSTLKVQPAELEDSGVYFCASSPRVSETQYFGPGTRLLVL.

The V and J genes are TRBV29-1 and TRBJ2-5, with D maybe TRBD2 (7 bases). The CDR3 is 13 amino acids. The germline V gene encodes CDR1 SQVTM and CDR2 ANQGSEA. Trimming cost V 4 bases and J 5 bases, with 14 bases left between them. The CDR3 nucleotides are TGCAGCGTTGTTGGGGGGGCAAAGGAGACCCAGTACTTC. Translating it yields CSVVGGAKETQYF.

The rearrangement links TRBV30 to TRBJ2-7; 9 bases map to TRBD2. V lost 2 bases and J lost 9; bases outside the gene matches: 11. Germline CDR1 and CDR2: GTSNPN and SVGIG (reference sequence). This CDR3 contains 14 residues. CDR3 amino acids: CAWSFGGRANWQYF. In DNA, the CDR3 is TGTGCCTGGAGTTTCGGCGGGAGGGCAAATTGGCAGTACTTC.

This clone has just a few counts. The rearrangement joins TRBV18 to TRBJ1-5, with 10 bases matching TRBD1. V was pared by 1 base and J by 3 bases, with 9 bases of the junction left unmatched. Germline CDR1 KGHSH, CDR2 LQKENI. The CDR3 sequence is 18 residues long. Here the CDR3 DNA reads TGTGCCAGCTCACCACTGCCCTTGGGACAGGGGTACAATCAGCCCCAGCATTTT. This gives the protein CASSPLPLGQGYNQPQHF. Combining the CDR3 with reference TRBV18 and TRBJ1-5 gives the whole variable domain NAGVMQNPRHLVRRRGQEARLRCSPMKGHSHVYWYRQLPEEGLKFMVYLQKENIIDESGMPKERFSAEFPKEGPSILRIQQVVRGDSAAYFCASSPLPLGQGYNQPQHFGDGTRLSIL.

This clone was seen more than once but under ten times. This chain connects TRBV7-6 to TRBJ2-4; 7 bases fit TRBD1. Germline assignment: CDR1 SGHVS and CDR2 FNYEAQ. V was clipped by 5 bases and J by 9 bases; unmatched bases: 7. The CDR3 runs to 13 residues. Here the CDR3 reads CASSPLPGGIQYF. CDR3 DNA: TGTGCCAGCAGCCCCCTGCCAGGGGGCATTCAGTACTTC.

The CDR3 reads CAWSPQETQYF. The CDR3 DNA follows: TGTGCCTGGAGCCCTCAAGAGACCCAGTACTTC. This rearrangement joins TRBV30 to TRBJ2-5; D gene uncertain. CDR1 is GTSNPN, CDR2 SVGIG, per germline (reference sequence). V shed 3 bases and J shed 2 bases, with 4 bases lying between them. The CDR3 length is 11 residues.

This clone has only a few counts. The chain uses TRBV7-9 and TRBJ2-1; a weak D match, TRBD2 (5 bases). Germline values: CDR1 SEHNR, CDR2 FQNEAQ (reference sequence). This CDR3 has 15 amino acids. Trimming removed 0 bases at V and 10 bases at J, with 16 bases between. This CDR3 is CASSLARSSGAEQFF. The CDR3 coding sequence is TGTGCCAGCAGCTTAGCGAGGAGCAGCGGAGCCGAGCAGTTCTTC.

The CDR3 DNA reads as TGTGCCAGCAGTTACTCGAGGGCCTCATCCCGCGAAAAACTGTTTTTT. Protein: CASSYSRASSREKLFF. The chain employs TRBV6-5 and TRBJ1-4; D remains ambiguous. The CDR3 is made up of 16 amino acids. CDR1 and CDR2 (germline): MNHEY, SVGAGI. V dropped 0 bases and J dropped 8 bases, with 16 bases sitting between them.

This clone has only a few counts. The V and J genes are TRBV5-1 and TRBJ2-1; TRBD2 aligns across 10 bases. The V and J ends lost 2 bases and 10 bases, in that order; junction bases with no gene match: 6. Germline values: CDR1 SGHRS, CDR2 YFSETQ. The CDR3 extends over 14 amino acids. CDR3 in amino acids: CASSLPTSGTEQFF. In DNA form, the CDR3 reads TGCGCCAGCAGCTTACCTACTAGCGGGACAGAGCAGTTCTTC.

Only a few counts were recorded for this clone. The chain uses TRBV5-4 and TRBJ1-6, with TRBD1 matching 9 bases. V gave up 4 bases and J gave up 10 bases; unmatched junction bases: 9. CDR3 length: 15 residues. The germline gives CDR1 SGHNT, CDR2 YYREEE (reference sequence). CDR3 residues: CASSGRDRVPSPLHF. CDR3 in DNA: TGTGCCAGCAGCGGACGGGACAGGGTGCCGTCACCCCTCCACTTT.

This clone was detected only a few times. The rearrangement joins TRBV7-2 to TRBJ2-3, with TRBD2 identical over 7 bases. J lost 6 bases, V lost 3 bases, and 6 bases had no gene match. This CDR3 spans 14 amino acids. The germline CDR1 and CDR2 sequences are SGHTA and FQGNSA. CDR3 residues: CASSFPTSSDTQYF. Written as DNA, the CDR3 is TGTGCCAGCAGCTTCCCGACTAGCTCCGATACGCAGTATTTT.

The chain combines TRBV7-9 with TRBJ2-7; D might be TRBD2 (7 bases). This CDR3 has 14 residues. V lost 5 bases and J 0 bases, leaving 11 bases between the germline ends. Germline V gives CDR1 SEHNR, CDR2 FQNEAQ (reference sequence). The CDR3 DNA is TGTGCCAGCAGCCCGAGGGGGGGCTCCTACGAGCAGTACTTC. Its translation: CASSPRGGSYEQYF.

The chain carries TRBV5-4 and TRBJ1-2; the match to TRBD1 covers 11 bases. The germline CDR1 and CDR2 sequences are SGHNT and YYREEE (reference sequence). V shed 4 bases, J shed 2 bases, and the junction held 10 bases outside the gene matches. The CDR3 contains 17 residues. The CDR3, as DNA: TGTGCCAGCAGCACACGGACAGGGGGCAGCTCCAACTATGGCTACACCTTC. This translates into CASSTRTGGSSNYGYTF.

This chain joins TRBV28 and TRBJ1-2; D possibly corresponds to TRBD1 (5 bases). Trimming pared 2 bases from V and 8 bases from J, leaving 9 bases between. This CDR3 is 12 amino acids long. Germline V gene lookup returns CDR1 MDHEN and CDR2 SYDVKM. CDR3 in amino acids: CASSLSQGGYTF. CDR3 bases: TGTGCCAGCAGTTTAAGTCAGGGCGGCTACACCTTC.